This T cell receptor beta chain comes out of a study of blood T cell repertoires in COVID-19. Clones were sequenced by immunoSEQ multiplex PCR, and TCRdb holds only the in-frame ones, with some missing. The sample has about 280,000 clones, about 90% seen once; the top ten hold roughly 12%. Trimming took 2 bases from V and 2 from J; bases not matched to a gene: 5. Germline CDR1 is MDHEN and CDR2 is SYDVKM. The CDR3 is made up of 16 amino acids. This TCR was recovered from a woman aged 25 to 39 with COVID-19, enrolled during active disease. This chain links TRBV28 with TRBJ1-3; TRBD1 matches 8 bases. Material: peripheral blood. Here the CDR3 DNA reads TGTGCCAGCAGTTTAAGCGGACAGGGTGCTGGAAACACCATATATTTT. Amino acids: CASSLSGQGAGNTIYF.